These 20 T cell receptor beta chains originate from one sample sequenced in a study of identical twins. TCRdb re-derived calls from the 5' RACE reads in MiXCR, one entry per CDR3 protein. This table has around 550,000 distinct CDR3 sequences, approximately 16% appearing once. The same sample was also studied in work on yellow fever vaccine responses in identical twins.

The material sequenced was CD4+ T cells sorted from blood. The receptors originated from a woman aged 18-29 years in good health.

In its sample, this clonotype was seen a few times. V gene TRBV6-1 combines with J gene TRBJ2-1; D remains ambiguous. Trimming left V 6 bases short and J 8 bases short, with 14 bases between. This CDR3 spans 13 amino acids. Germline CDR1 MNHNS, CDR2 SASEGT. The CDR3 sequence: CASSRTLGYEQFF. For the CDR3, the DNA is TGTGCCAGCAGCCGTACCCTAGGTTATGAGCAGTTCTTC.

In nucleotides, the CDR3 is TGCGCCATCCCCGGGACACACTCCTACAATGAGCAGTTCTTC. It specifies CAIPGTHSYNEQFF. V gene TRBV10-2 combines with J gene TRBJ2-1, with D perhaps matching TRBD1 (6 bases). This CDR3 has 14 residues. Germline CDR1 reads WSHSY; CDR2 reads SAAADI. The germline V and J ends were trimmed by 10 bases and 0 bases, with 13 bases remaining between them.

This clonotype was seen many times. This chain connects TRBV2 to TRBJ2-7; no firm D call. Germline values: CDR1 SNHLY, CDR2 FYNNEI. CDR3 size: 15 residues. V lost 3 bases to trimming and J lost 6 bases, with 18 bases between them. This CDR3 is CASSDQGWRRFEQYF. The DNA for the CDR3 is TGTGCCAGCAGTGACCAAGGGTGGAGAAGGTTCGAGCAGTACTTC.

This clonotype was seen more than once but under ten times. The gene calls are TRBV28 and TRBJ2-3; 7 nucleotides line up with TRBD2. Germline CDR1 is MDHEN and CDR2 is SYDVKM. The CDR3 is 14 amino acids. With 7 bases clipped from V and 8 bases from J, the junction kept 12 bases outside the gene matches. The CDR3 region is CASTLRTSVGTQYF. The CDR3 DNA reads as TGTGCCAGCACCCTGAGAACTAGCGTGGGTACGCAGTATTTT. Full variable domain (remainder filled in from reference TRBV28 and TRBJ2-3): DVKVTQSSRYLVKRTGEKVFLECVQDMDHENMFWYRQDPGLGLRLIYFSYDVKMKEKGDIPEGYSVSREKKERFSLILESASTNQTSMYLCASTLRTSVGTQYFGPGTRLTVL.

The chain links TRBV27 to TRBJ1-4; D is unclear. Trimming pared 2 bases from V and 0 bases from J, leaving 10 bases between. The CDR3 covers 16 residues. Germline values: CDR1 MNHEY, CDR2 SMNVEV (reference sequence). The CDR3 DNA reads TGTGCCAGCAGTTTAGGGCAGCCCTCAACTAATGAAAAACTGTTTTTT. Its translation: CASSLGQPSTNEKLFF.

The chain is built from TRBV20-1 and TRBJ1-1, with TRBD1 identical over 7 bases. Unmatched junction bases numbered 8, after V lost 2 bases and J lost 5 bases. Germline values: CDR1 DFQATT, CDR2 SNEGSKA (reference sequence). The CDR3 runs to 14 residues. CDR3 bases: TGCAGTGCTAGAAGGATTACAGGGGAGACTGAAGCTTTCTTT. Translation: CSARRITGETEAFF.

The rearrangement links TRBV28 to TRBJ2-1, with no clear D. Germline CDR1 is MDHEN and CDR2 is SYDVKM. The CDR3 consists of 15 residues. V was trimmed by 2 bases and J by 0 bases, leaving 8 bases between them. The CDR3: CASSLTRASYNEQFF. For the CDR3, the DNA is TGTGCCAGCAGTTTAACCCGGGCCTCCTACAATGAGCAGTTCTTC. Looking up the rest from reference TRBV28 and TRBJ2-1 gives the full variable domain: DVKVTQSSRYLVKRTGEKVFLECVQDMDHENMFWYRQDPGLGLRLIYFSYDVKMKEKGDIPEGYSVSREKKERFSLILESASTNQTSMYLCASSLTRASYNEQFFGPGTRLTVL.

This clonotype was observed a handful of times. The chain carries TRBV5-1 and TRBJ2-2; D is tentatively TRBD1 or TRBD2 (5 bases each). Trimming took 5 bases from V and 3 from J, leaving 8 bases between them. CDR3 length equals 13 residues. Germline CDR1 reads SGHRS; CDR2 reads YFSETQ. The CDR3 loop is CASSRGDTGELFF. The CDR3 nucleotides read TGCGCCAGCAGTCGAGGGGACACCGGGGAGCTGTTTTTT.

The chain has TRBV29-1 and TRBJ2-7; D assignment may be TRBD1 or TRBD2 (5 bases each). Germline assignment: CDR1 SQVTM and CDR2 ANQGSEA. Trimming took 7 bases from V and 3 from J, leaving 13 bases between them. The CDR3 contains 12 residues. As DNA, the CDR3 is TGCAGCGCGGCGAGGGGAGACTACGAGCAGTACTTC. Its translation: CSAARGDYEQYF.

The rearrangement joins TRBV2 to TRBJ1-5, with 10 bases aligning to TRBD1. Germline V gene data show CDR1 as SNHLY and CDR2 as FYNNEI. This CDR3 is built from 16 residues. The trim removed 5 bases at V and 4 bases at J, leaving 8 bases unmatched. The CDR3 loop reads CASSYSGTGVNQPQHF. The CDR3 nucleotides are TGTGCCAGCAGTTACTCCGGGACAGGGGTAAATCAGCCCCAGCATTTT.

This clonotype turned up a few times. The V call is TRBV11-2, the J call TRBJ2-1; D is perhaps TRBD2 (7 bases). Germline loops: CDR1 SGHAT, CDR2 FQNNGV. Trimming pared 2 bases from V and 0 bases from J, leaving 17 bases between. This CDR3 has 18 amino acids. The CDR3 DNA follows: TGTGCCAGCAGCTTACGGGGGGCCCAAAGGAGCTCCTACAATGAGCAGTTCTTC. It translates to CASSLRGAQRSSYNEQFF.

A few counts support this clonotype. The gene calls are TRBV7-3 and TRBJ2-7, with 9 bases identical to TRBD2. The germline CDR1 and CDR2 sequences are SGHTA and FQGTGA. The CDR3 length is 19 residues. V was pared by 4 bases and J by 3 bases, with 19 bases of the junction left unmatched. CDR3 DNA: TGTGCCAGCAGCTCAATAACCCGACTAGCGGTAGGTGGGGTCTACGAGCAGTACTTC. Translation: CASSSITRLAVGGVYEQYF.

This clonotype was detected only a few times. The rearrangement links TRBV14 to TRBJ1-6; D is uncertain. Germline lookup yields CDR1 SGHDN and CDR2 FVKESK. Trimming took 1 base from V and 0 from J, leaving 7 bases between them. This CDR3 is built from 16 residues. The CDR3 DNA sequence: TGTGCCAGCAGCCAAGTGGGGAGCTCCTATAATTCACCCCTCCACTTT. This codes for CASSQVGSSYNSPLHF.

In DNA, the CDR3 is TGTGCCAGCAGCTTAGACGCAAGGAACACCGGGGAGCTGTTTTTT. Translating gives CASSLDARNTGELFF. This chain connects TRBV11-2 to TRBJ2-2; D gene uncertain. There are 15 residues in the CDR3. Per germline, CDR1 SGHAT and CDR2 FQNNGV. Trimming removed 0 bases from V and 1 base from J, with 6 bases in between. Full variable domain (missing parts from reference TRBV11-2 and TRBJ2-2): EAGVAQSPRYKIIEKRQSVAFWCNPISGHATLYWYQQILGQGPKLLIQFQNNGVVDDSQLPKDRFSAERLKGVDSTLKIQPAKLEDSAVYLCASSLDARNTGELFFGEGSRLTVL.

This clonotype was recorded many times. This chain connects TRBV5-1 to TRBJ2-1; D unresolved. Germline lookup yields CDR1 SGHRS and CDR2 YFSETQ. The CDR3 extends over 16 amino acids. V was clipped by 0 bases and J by 8 bases, with 18 bases between them. The CDR3, as DNA: TGCGCCAGCAGCTTGGTTAGGGCCCCATTCCAATATGAGCAGTTCTTC. Amino acids: CASSLVRAPFQYEQFF.

The V call is TRBV5-1, the J call TRBJ2-2; the D gene is possibly TRBD2 (5 bases). Per the germline V gene, CDR1 is SGHRS and CDR2 is YFSETQ. The ends were cut back, 0 bases at V and 6 bases at J, with 15 bases in the middle. The CDR3 sequence is 16 residues long. CDR3 DNA sequence: TGCGCCAGCAGCTTGGAAGGCGGGTTGGGCCCCGGGGAGCTGTTTTTT. It is translated as CASSLEGGLGPGELFF.

The V gene is TRBV20-1, the J gene TRBJ1-2, with 8 bases that match TRBD1. The ends lost 2 bases at V and 5 bases at J; junction bases unmatched: 7. Germline CDR1 reads DFQATT; CDR2 reads SNEGSKA (reference sequence). The CDR3 runs 14 residues. DNA of the CDR3: TGCAGTGCTAGACAGGGGGCCCCTGATTATGGCTACACCTTC. It is translated as CSARQGAPDYGYTF.

This clonotype was counted only a few times. This chain connects TRBV7-6 to TRBJ2-5, with D maybe TRBD1 (5 bases). This CDR3 contains 16 residues. Deletions cut 2 bases from V and 2 bases from J, with 15 bases between. Germline V gives CDR1 SGHVS, CDR2 FNYEAQ. Here the CDR3 reads CASSLPRTHTQETQYF. CDR3 in DNA: TGTGCCAGCAGCTTACCCCGGACACATACACAAGAGACCCAGTACTTC.

V usage is TRBV3-1 and J usage is TRBJ2-7; possibly TRBD2 for D (6 bases). The CDR3 length is 13 residues. Germline V gene data show CDR1 as LGHDT and CDR2 as YNNKEL (reference sequence). Trimming cost V 5 bases and J 9 bases, with 17 bases left between them. The CDR3 sequence is CASSSGALGGQYF. The CDR3 coding sequence is TGTGCCAGCAGCTCGGGAGCCCTCGGGGGGCAGTACTTC.

This clonotype was picked up a small number of times. The J gene is TRBJ1-1, the V gene TRBV7-9; 9 nucleotides agree with TRBD1. In germline, CDR1 is SEHNR, CDR2 FQNEAQ (reference sequence). The V gene end was trimmed by 5 bases and the J gene end by 5 bases; junction bases not matched to a gene: 12. This CDR3 is 16 amino acids long. The CDR3 DNA sequence: TGTGCCAGCAGCCTGGGGACAGGGAGATTGGGGACTGAAGCTTTCTTT. Residues: CASSLGTGRLGTEAFF.